This T cell receptor (beta chain) was obtained from a study of blood T cell repertoires in COVID-19. The wider study: The United States, Italy and Spain supplied acute and convalescent COVID-19 samples. Sample material is recorded as cDNA or gDNA derived from T cells, B-cell-depleted T cells, or PBMCs.

As originally analysed: Counts of nucleated cells, estimated from reference gene primer amplification, were obtained. The assay was immunoSEQ multiplex PCR, and TCRdb's table has in-frame clones only and misses some. The D gene and trimming were derived from the DNA, and the V and J assignments and clone size from that table. The sample has about 240,000 clones; roughly nine tenths are singletons. Sequencing was carried out using peripheral blood. The sequence derives from a man in his 60s with acute or convalescent COVID-19.

In DNA, the CDR3 is TGCGCCAGCAGCCAAGATCCGGGACAGGGAAACATTCAGTACTTC. Protein product: CASSQDPGQGNIQYF. This sequence joins TRBV4-1 and TRBJ2-4, with 9 positions matching TRBD1. The CDR3 has 15 residues. Germline V gene data show CDR1 as MGHRA and CDR2 as YSYEKL. The junction had 3 bases not matched to a gene; V was cut back by 0 bases and J by 6 bases.